Sequencing of this T cell receptor (beta chain) was carried out in a study of CD8 T cells in Susac syndrome. From germline, CDR1 is LGHDT and CDR2 YNNKEL (reference sequence). The CDR3 is made up of 15 amino acids. V was shortened by 1 base and J by 0 bases, with 7 bases between the two germline ends. Study-level results: The study recognized that its TCR sequencing and HLA analysis covered a relatively small number of individuals.

RNA, at roughly 0.45 to 1 ug, was reverse transcribed with random hexamers. Using its own MiXCR run on the immunoSEQ multiplex PCR reads, TCRdb lists one record per CDR3 protein. The data hold approximately 200,000 distinct CDR3 sequences, with more than 85% observed a single time. Details on this clonotype: Its antigen is not identified.

The sequenced sample was CD4+ T cells from PBMCs. This clonotype was obtained from a human donor with multiple sclerosis. The chain recombines TRBV3-1 with TRBJ1-5; D is undetermined. The CDR3 region has the DNA TGTGCCAGCAGCCAAGGAGTAAGTAGCAATCAGCCCCAGCATTTT. Protein sequence: CASSQGVSSNQPQHF.